The 25 T cell receptor beta chains below come from one sample, sequenced in a study of CD8+ T cells in alopecia areata. cDNA serving as the sequencing template came from extracted, reverse transcribed RNA. Clones were read by immunoSEQ multiplex PCR, and TCRdb kept only the in-frame ones, dropping some. The sample has about 180,000 clones, 50% to 70% seen once. Here the sequenced sample was CD4+ T cells sorted from blood, taken at week 0. These receptors all stem from a human donor with alopecia areata.

This sequence joins TRBV28 and TRBJ2-5; D may be TRBD2 (6 bases). The CDR3 has 14 residues. V was trimmed by 4 bases and J by 7 bases, leaving 16 bases between them. Germline lookup yields CDR1 MDHEN and CDR2 SYDVKM. The CDR3 reads CASSSRGSGVTQYF. The CDR3 DNA sequence: TGTGCCAGCAGTTCCCGGGGGAGCGGAGTGACCCAGTACTTC.

The J gene is TRBJ2-2, the V gene TRBV25-1; D may be TRBD2 (7 bases). CDR3 length: 16 amino acids. Germline V lookup: CDR1 MGHDK, CDR2 SYGVNS. Trimming shortened V by 2 bases and J by 7 bases, and 17 bases separated the two germline ends. Written as DNA, the CDR3 is TGTGCCAGCAGTGAACGCTCATGGGGGGGCAGCGGGGAGCTGTTTTTT. Amino acid sequence: CASSERSWGGSGELFF. Full variable domain (missing parts from reference TRBV25-1 and TRBJ2-2): EADIYQTPRYLVIGTGKKITLECSQTMGHDKMYWYQQDPGMELHLIHYSYGVNSTEKGDLSSESTVSRIRTEHFPLTLESARPSHTSQYLCASSERSWGGSGELFFGEGSRLTVL.

The rearrangement uses TRBV29-1 and TRBJ1-2, with 12 bases aligning to TRBD1. Trimming cost V 6 bases and J 12 bases; bases outside gene matches: 11. The germline CDR1 and CDR2 sequences are SQVTM and ANQGSEA. The CDR3 contains 13 residues. The CDR3 region is CSVTGQGAGSNTF. CDR3 nucleotide sequence: TGCAGCGTGACGGGACAGGGGGCTGGTTCCAACACCTTC.

This sequence joins TRBV27 and TRBJ1-5; possible D gene TRBD1, 5 bases. With 2 bases removed from V and 1 base from J, the gap between germline ends came to 9 bases. Per the germline V gene, CDR1 is MNHEY and CDR2 is SMNVEV (reference sequence). The CDR3 runs 15 residues. DNA for the CDR3: TGTGCCAGCAGTTTACGACAGCCAAGCAATCAGCCCCAGCATTTT. It specifies CASSLRQPSNQPQHF.

The chain is built from TRBV29-1 and TRBJ1-1; D call uncertain. The CDR3 length is 14 residues. Germline values: CDR1 SQVTM, CDR2 ANQGSEA. Trimming left V 3 bases short and J 0 bases short, with 11 bases between. In nucleotides, the CDR3 is TGCAGCGTTGAGCTGCCAGCAATGAACACTGAAGCTTTCTTT. It yields the protein CSVELPAMNTEAFF.

V usage is TRBV29-1 and J usage is TRBJ2-2, with 10 bases lining up with TRBD1. Trimming cost V 7 bases and J 6 bases; bases outside gene matches: 5. The CDR3 runs to 13 residues. CDR1 is SQVTM, CDR2 ANQGSEA, per germline. The CDR3: CSARTGGSGELFF. The CDR3 DNA is TGCAGCGCTAGGACAGGGGGATCCGGGGAGCTGTTTTTT.

V is TRBV29-1 and J is TRBJ1-4, with D uncertain. The length of the CDR3 is 14 residues. The V gene's germline CDR1 is SQVTM and CDR2 ANQGSEA. The V and J ends lost 4 bases and 2 bases respectively, with 11 bases between them. The DNA of the CDR3 is TGCAGCGTTGCTTACGGTCGCACTAATGAAAAACTGTTTTTT. As protein: CSVAYGRTNEKLFF.

This clone was seen a handful of times. The chain joins TRBV4-3 to TRBJ1-4; TRBD1 agrees at 7 bases. Germline V lookup: CDR1 LGHNA, CDR2 YSLEER. The CDR3 has 17 residues. V was pared by 2 bases and J by 3 bases, with 9 bases of the junction left unmatched. CDR3 protein: CASSQTRGRVANEKLFF. CDR3 nucleotides: TGCGCCAGCAGCCAAACGAGGGGGCGCGTGGCTAATGAAAAACTGTTTTTT.

This CDR3 reads CSASTGSLDTF. As DNA, the CDR3 is TGCAGTGCTAGTACAGGGTCCCTGGACACCTTC. V and J are TRBV20-1 and TRBJ1-2, with TRBD1 as a possible D gene (6 bases). There are 11 residues in the CDR3. CDR1 is DFQATT and CDR2 is SNEGSKA in the germline V gene (reference sequence). V dropped 3 bases and J dropped 12 bases, with 14 bases sitting between them.

The chain carries TRBV2 and TRBJ1-6, with 9 bases that match TRBD1. Germline V gives CDR1 SNHLY, CDR2 FYNNEI. The J segment lost 6 bases and the V segment lost 5 bases, leaving 2 bases of the junction unmatched. CDR3 size: 14 residues. This CDR3 reads CASSWDRVNSPLHF. In DNA, the CDR3 is TGTGCCAGCAGTTGGGACAGGGTTAATTCACCCCTCCACTTT.

The CDR3 sequence is CASSKEQGNGYTF. CDR3 nucleotides: TGTGCCAGCAGTAAGGAACAGGGAAATGGCTACACCTTC. The chain employs TRBV6-6 and TRBJ1-2, with D possibly matching TRBD1 (6 bases). V shed 5 bases and J shed 6 bases, with 13 bases lying between them. The length of the CDR3 is 13 residues. Germline CDR1 reads MNHNY; CDR2 reads SVGAGI (reference sequence).

V usage is TRBV12-5 and J usage is TRBJ1-2; D perhaps matches TRBD1 (6 bases). Trimming pared 6 bases from V and 5 bases from J, leaving 10 bases between. The CDR3 is made up of 12 amino acids. CDR1 is LGHNT, CDR2 FRNRAP, per germline. Written as DNA, the CDR3 is TGTGCTAGTGGACCACAGGGTTATGGCTACACCTTC. It translates to CASGPQGYGYTF. Full variable domain (rest looked up from reference TRBV12-5 and TRBJ1-2): DARVTQTPRHKVTEMGQEVTMRCQPILGHNTVFWYRQTMMQGLELLAYFRNRAPLDDSGMPKDRFSAEMPDATLATLKIQPSEPRDSAVYFCASGPQGYGYTFGSGTRLTVV.

As regards this clone: This specimen includes other DNA sequences encoding the same CDR3. This rearrangement joins TRBV29-1 to TRBJ1-1; a possible D gene is TRBD1 (5 bases). The CDR3 runs 12 residues. V was cut by 6 bases and J by 2 bases, with 10 bases left in between. Germline CDR1 and CDR2: SQVTM and ANQGSEA. Written as DNA, the CDR3 is TGCAGCGTAGGGACGGGTAACACTGAAGCTTTCTTT. This encodes CSVGTGNTEAFF.

This chain uses TRBV29-1 with TRBJ1-6; D gene unclear. CDR1 and CDR2 from the germline V gene are SQVTM and ANQGSEA. The CDR3 is made up of 14 amino acids. V was pared by 6 bases and J by 3 bases, with 12 bases between. The CDR3 region is CSVRTGDYNSPLHF. The CDR3, as DNA: TGCAGCGTCCGGACGGGAGACTATAATTCACCCCTCCACTTT.

The V and J genes are TRBV9 and TRBJ2-6; D is perhaps TRBD1 (6 bases). The V gene's germline CDR1 is SGDLS and CDR2 YYNGEE. This CDR3 is built from 15 residues. V was trimmed by 0 bases and J by 3 bases, leaving 7 bases between them. The CDR3 protein is CASSVAGVGANVLTF. Written as DNA, the CDR3 is TGTGCCAGCAGCGTAGCAGGGGTTGGGGCCAACGTCCTGACTTTC.

The rearrangement uses TRBV19 and TRBJ2-7; D possibly corresponds to TRBD1 (6 bases). Between the trimmed V and J ends, which lost 5 bases and 3 bases, there was a span of 20 bases. From germline, CDR1 is LNHDA and CDR2 SQIVND (reference sequence). CDR3 length: 16 amino acids. The DNA of the CDR3 is TGTGCCAGTAGTTCAAGGCTTACAGGGAACGACTACGAGCAGTACTTC. Translated: CASSSRLTGNDYEQYF.

The sample holds a few counts of this clone. The chain has TRBV29-1 and TRBJ1-2; 9 bases fit TRBD1. Germline V gives CDR1 SQVTM, CDR2 ANQGSEA. The CDR3 contains 13 residues. The ends lost 4 bases at V and 14 bases at J; junction bases unmatched: 14. The CDR3 protein is CSVGYRDRDGETF. CDR3 nucleotide sequence: TGCAGCGTTGGTTACCGGGACAGGGACGGGGAGACCTTC. Combining the CDR3 with reference TRBV29-1 and TRBJ1-2 gives the whole variable domain SAVISQKPSRDICQRGTSLTIQCQVDSQVTMMFWYRQQPGQSLTLIATANQGSEATYESGFVIDKFPISRPNLTFSTLTVSNMSPEDSSIYLCSVGYRDRDGETFGSGTRLTVV.

The rearrangement joins TRBV25-1 to TRBJ2-7; the D is unclear. V was trimmed by 7 bases and J by 2 bases, leaving 12 bases between them. Germline loops: CDR1 MGHDK, CDR2 SYGVNS. The CDR3 extends over 13 amino acids. CDR3 nucleotide sequence: TGTGCCAGCACCTGGGGAACTACCTACGAGCAGTACTTC. Protein product: CASTWGTTYEQYF.

V usage is TRBV6-1 and J usage is TRBJ1-1, with D maybe TRBD1 (5 bases). V shed 4 bases and J shed 5 bases, with 11 bases lying between them. The CDR3 is made up of 13 amino acids. Germline loops: CDR1 MNHNS, CDR2 SASEGT. Here the CDR3 reads CASSAYRNTEAFF. The CDR3 DNA reads as TGTGCCAGCAGTGCCTACAGGAATACTGAAGCTTTCTTT.

J is TRBJ2-7 and V is TRBV5-1; D possibly uses TRBD1 or TRBD2 (5 bases each). Germline CDR1 SGHRS, CDR2 YFSETQ. V was pared by 4 bases and J by 2 bases, with 16 bases between. The CDR3 has 15 residues. DNA of the CDR3: TGCGCCAGCAGCCTTGAGGGACCCCCAGCCTACGAGCAGTACTTC. Residues: CASSLEGPPAYEQYF. The full variable domain, its missing parts supplied by reference TRBV5-1 and TRBJ2-7, is KAGVTQTPRYLIKTRGQQVTLSCSPISGHRSVSWYQQTPGQGLQFLFEYFSETQRNKGNFPGRFSGRQFSNSRSEMNVSTLELGDSALYLCASSLEGPPAYEQYFGPGTRLTVT.

This clone was seen a handful of times. Germline is not matched at one junction end, which may reflect a read error. The rearrangement links TRBV30 to TRBJ2-7, with D perhaps TRBD2 (5 bases). The CDR3 runs to 12 residues. Per germline, CDR1 GTSNPN and CDR2 SVGIG (reference sequence). In DNA form, the CDR3 reads TGTGCCGGGAGCAGACGATTCGGCGAGCAGTACTTC. This translates into CAGSRRFGEQYF.

This clone came up many times. The chain is built from TRBV6-6 and TRBJ1-1; D is unresolved. Trimming took off 7 bases at V and 2 bases at J, with 14 bases between the two ends. CDR1 is MNHNY, CDR2 SVGAGI, per germline (reference sequence). CDR3 length equals 14 residues. The CDR3 here is CASTTAAINTEAFF. The CDR3 DNA reads as TGTGCCAGCACCACGGCAGCGATTAACACTGAAGCTTTCTTT.

V usage is TRBV29-1 and J usage is TRBJ2-5, with D hard to call. Trimming removed 6 bases at V and 5 bases at J, with 13 bases between. Germline-derived CDR1 and CDR2 are SQVTM and ANQGSEA. The CDR3 consists of 12 residues. CDR3 nucleotides: TGCAGCGTCAGAGCCCCGCCGGAGACCCAGTACTTC. It specifies CSVRAPPETQYF. Full variable domain (outside the CDR3, taken from reference TRBV29-1 and TRBJ2-5): SAVISQKPSRDICQRGTSLTIQCQVDSQVTMMFWYRQQPGQSLTLIATANQGSEATYESGFVIDKFPISRPNLTFSTLTVSNMSPEDSSIYLCSVRAPPETQYFGPGTRLLVL.

V gene TRBV30 combines with J gene TRBJ1-6; a possible D gene is TRBD1 (5 bases). Per germline, CDR1 GTSNPN and CDR2 SVGIG (reference sequence). This CDR3 comprises 16 residues. Trimming took off 3 bases at V and 7 bases at J, with 19 bases between the two ends. In DNA form, the CDR3 reads TGTGCCTGGAGGTTCCCTGGCCGGGGCCCAAATTCACCCCTCCACTTT. It specifies CAWRFPGRGPNSPLHF.

V gene TRBV5-1 combines with J gene TRBJ2-2; 7 bases map to TRBD1. The germline V gene encodes CDR1 SGHRS and CDR2 YFSETQ. The CDR3 has 16 residues. V was clipped by 0 bases and J by 4 bases; unmatched bases: 6. The CDR3 protein is CASSLVSGTVTGELFF. DNA of the CDR3: TGCGCCAGCAGCTTGGTATCCGGGACAGTCACCGGGGAGCTGTTTTTT.